The 20 T cell receptor beta chains in this list originate from one sample, sequenced in a study of OX40 agonist ivuxolimab in advanced cancers. Sequenced by immunoSEQ multiplex PCR; TCRdb stores in-frame clones only, minus some. The sample has almost 90,000 clones, roughly 88% seen once. Sequencing used CD4+ or CD8+ T cells sorted from blood, obtained in a trial of the OX40 agonist ivuxolimab. These receptors were collected from an adult with an advanced solid tumor such as melanoma, head and neck, liver or kidney cancer.

The genes are TRBV11-2 and TRBJ1-6; D unresolved. Germline V gene data show CDR1 as SGHAT and CDR2 as FQNNGV. V dropped 5 bases and J dropped 7 bases, with 12 bases sitting between them. The CDR3 is made up of 14 amino acids. The CDR3 DNA reads as TGTGCCAGCAGCCCCGGGTCGATAAATTCACCCCTCCACTTT. Its protein is CASSPGSINSPLHF.

This chain joins TRBV7-2 and TRBJ2-5; D remains unclear. V lost 5 bases, J lost 4 bases, and 14 bases lay in between. The germline CDR1 and CDR2 sequences are SGHTA and FQGNSA. The CDR3 has 14 residues. As DNA, the CDR3 is TGTGCCAGCAGCCCTTCACGGGTGGCAGAGACCCAGTACTTC. Residues: CASSPSRVAETQYF.

The chain employs TRBV5-1 and TRBJ2-2; possible D gene TRBD2, 6 bases. Trimming left V 1 base short and J 1 base short, with 14 bases between. Germline V lookup: CDR1 SGHRS, CDR2 YFSETQ. CDR3 length: 17 residues. The CDR3 is CASSLPGAGGNTGELFF. CDR3 in DNA: TGCGCCAGCAGCTTGCCCGGTGCCGGGGGGAACACCGGGGAGCTGTTTTTT.

In this sample, this clone turned up once. The rearrangement joins TRBV4-3 to TRBJ2-5; D may match TRBD1 or TRBD2 (5 bases each). V lost 3 bases and J 3 bases, leaving 14 bases between the germline ends. Germline V gene sequence: CDR1 LGHNA, CDR2 YSLEER. The CDR3 has 15 amino acids. The CDR3: CASSQGPSGKETQYF. DNA of the CDR3: TGCGCCAGCAGCCAGGGGCCCAGCGGAAAAGAGACCCAGTACTTC.

V is TRBV2 and J is TRBJ1-2; 7 bases are shared with TRBD1. V shed 7 bases, J shed 5 bases, and the junction held 10 bases outside the gene matches. The V gene's germline CDR1 is SNHLY and CDR2 FYNNEI. CDR3 length equals 14 residues. The CDR3 reads CASKKQGPLYGYTF. The CDR3 DNA reads as TGTGCCAGCAAAAAACAGGGGCCTCTTTATGGCTACACCTTC.

The V call is TRBV6-5, the J call TRBJ2-1; 7 nucleotides line up with TRBD1. Germline V gene sequence: CDR1 MNHEY, CDR2 SVGAGI. V gave up 3 bases and J gave up 7 bases; unmatched junction bases: 6. CDR3 size: 14 residues. CDR3 nucleotide sequence: TGTGCCAGCAGTTATGGCACAGGGGCTAATGAGCAGTTCTTC. Amino acid sequence: CASSYGTGANEQFF.

This clone was seen once. The genes are TRBV6-5 and TRBJ2-7, with a weak D call TRBD1 (6 bases). The CDR3 spans 14 residues. V was pared by 2 bases and J by 4 bases, with 12 bases between. Germline V gives CDR1 MNHEY, CDR2 SVGAGI. The chain's CDR3 is CASSYSFGQYEQYF. CDR3 nucleotide sequence: TGTGCCAGCAGTTACAGTTTTGGACAGTACGAGCAGTACTTC.

The V and J genes are TRBV7-9 and TRBJ2-3, with no clear D. V was pared by 2 bases and J by 4 bases, with 10 bases between. The CDR3 is made up of 14 amino acids. Germline CDR1 reads SEHNR; CDR2 reads FQNEAQ (reference sequence). CDR3 DNA: TGTGCCAGCAGCTTAACTACCGTGGCAGATACGCAGTATTTT. Translated: CASSLTTVADTQYF.

This clone was found a few times. The chain is built from TRBV11-2 and TRBJ1-5; D gene unclear. The CDR3 length is 14 residues. Per germline, CDR1 SGHAT and CDR2 FQNNGV. Trimming left V 0 bases short and J 0 bases short, with 3 bases between. The CDR3: CASSLDSSNQPQHF. The DNA for the CDR3 is TGTGCCAGCAGCTTAGACTCTAGCAATCAGCCCCAGCATTTT. Looking up the rest from reference TRBV11-2 and TRBJ1-5 gives the full variable domain: EAGVAQSPRYKIIEKRQSVAFWCNPISGHATLYWYQQILGQGPKLLIQFQNNGVVDDSQLPKDRFSAERLKGVDSTLKIQPAKLEDSAVYLCASSLDSSNQPQHFGDGTRLSIL.

This chain connects TRBV6-5 to TRBJ1-1; D may be TRBD1 (5 bases). Trimming stripped 3 bases from V and 1 base from J, with 9 bases between. CDR1 and CDR2 from the germline V gene are MNHEY and SVGAGI. This CDR3 is 14 amino acids long. CDR3 sequence (DNA): TGTGCCAGCAGTTATGGGGCGGGGAACACTGAAGCTTTCTTT. This encodes CASSYGAGNTEAFF.

The rearrangement links TRBV5-1 to TRBJ2-3; 15 positions match TRBD2. V lost 2 bases and J lost 4; bases outside the gene matches: 2. Germline values: CDR1 SGHRS, CDR2 YFSETQ. The length of the CDR3 is 16 residues. Here the CDR3 DNA reads TGCGCCAGCAGCTTAGGGACTAGCGGGGGGTCAGATACGCAGTATTTT. Translating it yields CASSLGTSGGSDTQYF. The full variable domain, its missing parts supplied by reference TRBV5-1 and TRBJ2-3, is KAGVTQTPRYLIKTRGQQVTLSCSPISGHRSVSWYQQTPGQGLQFLFEYFSETQRNKGNFPGRFSGRQFSNSRSEMNVSTLELGDSALYLCASSLGTSGGSDTQYFGPGTRLTVL.

The J gene is TRBJ1-6, the V gene TRBV7-8, with a possible D match to TRBD1 (6 bases). CDR1 is SGHVS and CDR2 is FQNEAQ in the germline V gene. Trimming removed 3 bases at V and 8 bases at J, with 11 bases between. The CDR3 is 14 residues long. CDR3 amino acids: CASSFGGWDSPLHF. The CDR3 DNA is TGTGCCAGCAGCTTCGGGGGCTGGGATTCACCCCTCCACTTT.

V gene TRBV30 combines with J gene TRBJ2-3, with TRBD2 as a possible D gene (6 bases). The ends were cut back, 6 bases at V and 4 bases at J, with 11 bases in the middle. The germline CDR1 and CDR2 sequences are GTSNPN and SVGIG (reference sequence). The CDR3 has 12 residues. For the CDR3, the DNA is TGTGCCTGCCTGCGGGGATCAGATACGCAGTATTTT. Protein product: CACLRGSDTQYF.

The chain combines TRBV6-5 with TRBJ1-5; 10 bases are a match to TRBD1. This CDR3 contains 15 residues. Germline CDR1 is MNHEY and CDR2 is SVGAGI. V dropped 6 bases and J dropped 6; count of bases not matched to a gene: 8. DNA for the CDR3: TGTGCCAGCAGATCGCCGGGACAGGGGACTCAGCCCCAGCATTTT. Translating gives CASRSPGQGTQPQHF.

CDR3 nucleotides: TGTGCCAGCAGCCCAGTGCGGGGCCTTCCCAATGAGCAGTTCTTC. It is translated as CASSPVRGLPNEQFF. This chain links TRBV7-9 with TRBJ2-1; D is possibly TRBD2 (6 bases). This CDR3 is built from 15 residues. V was trimmed by 5 bases and J by 6 bases, leaving 17 bases between them. Per germline, CDR1 SEHNR and CDR2 FQNEAQ (reference sequence).

This chain joins TRBV7-2 and TRBJ1-2; D is possibly TRBD1 (6 bases). CDR3 length: 14 amino acids. Trimming removed 3 bases at V and 4 bases at J, with 12 bases between. The germline V gene has CDR1 SGHTA and CDR2 FQGNSA. The CDR3 DNA is TGTGCCAGCAGCTTGCTTCTGACAGGCTATGGCTACACCTTC. Translated: CASSLLLTGYGYTF.

The V and J genes are TRBV7-2 and TRBJ2-3, with D perhaps matching TRBD1 or TRBD2 (6 bases each). The CDR3 has 15 amino acids. The germline CDR1 and CDR2 sequences are SGHTA and FQGNSA. The V end lost 5 bases, the J end lost 2 bases, and 14 bases lay between the germline ends. CDR3 amino acids: CASSTIWGATDTQYF. CDR3 nucleotides: TGTGCCAGCAGCACTATCTGGGGGGCCACAGATACGCAGTATTTT.

This chain uses TRBV9 with TRBJ2-7; 7 bases align to TRBD2. J lost 3 bases, V lost 7 bases, and 4 bases had no gene match. CDR3 size: 12 residues. Germline CDR1 is SGDLS and CDR2 is YYNGEE. The DNA of the CDR3 is TGTGCCAGCGGGGGGGACGGCTACGAGCAGTACTTC. This codes for CASGGDGYEQYF. Full variable domain (remainder filled in from reference TRBV9 and TRBJ2-7): DSGVTQTPKHLITATGQRVTLRCSPRSGDLSVYWYQQSLDQGLQFLIQYYNGEERAKGNILERFSAQQFPDLHSELNLSSLELGDSALYFCASGGDGYEQYFGPGTRLTVT.

The chain links TRBV28 to TRBJ2-7; TRBD1 aligns across 7 bases. The CDR3 is 14 amino acids. Germline loops: CDR1 MDHEN, CDR2 SYDVKM. Unmatched junction bases numbered 11, after V lost 6 bases and J lost 6 bases. The CDR3: CASRSPGQRSEQYF. The CDR3 DNA follows: TGTGCCAGCAGATCTCCGGGACAGCGGTCCGAGCAGTACTTC.

Here the CDR3 reads CASSPVAGNDEQYF. The CDR3 nucleotides are TGTGCCAGCTCACCCGTAGCGGGGAATGACGAGCAGTACTTC. This chain connects TRBV18 to TRBJ2-7; TRBD2 matches 8 bases. This CDR3 is 14 amino acids long. CDR1 is KGHSH, CDR2 LQKENI, per germline. With V trimmed by 3 bases and J by 5 bases, 6 bases remained unmatched.